Below are 11 T cell receptor beta chains sequenced from a single sample in a study of blood T cell repertoires in COVID-19. Repertoires were generated with immunoSEQ multiplex PCR, while TCRdb's copy carries only in-frame clones and drops some. The sample records some 76,000 clones, roughly four fifths being singletons. Material: peripheral blood. These receptors all stem from a human donor in a cohort sampled during active COVID-19.

This clone has just one count. The V call is TRBV5-1, the J call TRBJ1-1; a weak D match, TRBD1 (5 bases). CDR1 is SGHRS, CDR2 YFSETQ, per germline. The CDR3 contains 16 residues. The ends were cut back, 4 bases at V and 1 base at J, with 17 bases in the middle. For the CDR3, the DNA is TGCGCCAGCAGCGGAGGGACTAGCGTTCCGAACACTGAAGCTTTCTTT. Encoded protein: CASSGGTSVPNTEAFF. Looking up the rest from reference TRBV5-1 and TRBJ1-1 gives the full variable domain: KAGVTQTPRYLIKTRGQQVTLSCSPISGHRSVSWYQQTPGQGLQFLFEYFSETQRNKGNFPGRFSGRQFSNSRSEMNVSTLELGDSALYLCASSGGTSVPNTEAFFGQGTRLTVV.

V is TRBV28 and J is TRBJ2-3; the D gene is possibly TRBD2 (6 bases). The CDR3 covers 15 residues. Germline V gives CDR1 MDHEN, CDR2 SYDVKM. Trimming left V 2 bases short and J 3 bases short, with 12 bases between. The CDR3 spells CASSLIAGRTDTQYF. Here the CDR3 DNA reads TGTGCCAGCAGTTTAATAGCAGGGAGGACAGATACGCAGTATTTT.

This CDR3 reads CASSSDSLSNYGYTF. The CDR3 DNA reads as TGTGCCAGCAGTTCTGACAGTCTATCTAACTATGGCTACACCTTC. The chain combines TRBV6-6 with TRBJ1-2; TRBD1 might be the D (5 bases). This CDR3 region has 15 residues. V shed 4 bases and J shed 0 bases, with 12 bases lying between them. Germline assignment: CDR1 MNHNY and CDR2 SVGAGI (reference sequence).

J is TRBJ2-6 and V is TRBV2, with D maybe TRBD2 (6 bases). Germline assignment: CDR1 SNHLY and CDR2 FYNNEI. The germline V and J ends were trimmed by 10 bases and 2 bases, with 12 bases remaining between them. CDR3 size: 14 residues. The CDR3 nucleotides are TGTGCCACCCCCGGGAGTACTGGGGCCAACGTCCTGACTTTC. Protein product: CATPGSTGANVLTF.

The rearrangement joins TRBV9 to TRBJ1-1; D uncertain. V dropped 4 bases and J dropped 0 bases, with 10 bases sitting between them. This CDR3 comprises 14 residues. Germline-derived CDR1 and CDR2 are SGDLS and YYNGEE. CDR3 in amino acids: CASSPRALNTEAFF. CDR3 in DNA: TGTGCCAGCAGCCCGCGGGCCTTGAACACTGAAGCTTTCTTT. Full variable domain (rest looked up from reference TRBV9 and TRBJ1-1): DSGVTQTPKHLITATGQRVTLRCSPRSGDLSVYWYQQSLDQGLQFLIQYYNGEERAKGNILERFSAQQFPDLHSELNLSSLELGDSALYFCASSPRALNTEAFFGQGTRLTVV.

The chain combines TRBV6-1 with TRBJ2-3; D is unresolved. CDR1 and CDR2 (germline): MNHNS, SASEGT. V dropped 3 bases and J dropped 1 base, with 8 bases sitting between them. The CDR3 sequence is 14 residues long. Here the CDR3 DNA reads TGTGCCAGCAGTGAGTCTATTCGCACAGATACGCAGTATTTT. Translating it yields CASSESIRTDTQYF.

This clone was picked up many times. The chain combines TRBV6-5 with TRBJ1-1; TRBD1 might be the D (6 bases). Germline lookup yields CDR1 MNHEY and CDR2 SVGAGI. There are 14 residues in the CDR3. Trimming took 7 bases from V and 5 from J, leaving 17 bases between them. CDR3 residues: CASKDSQGWTEAFF. For the CDR3, the DNA is TGTGCCAGCAAAGATTCACAGGGTTGGACTGAAGCTTTCTTT.

This clone turned up a few times. In DNA form, the CDR3 reads TGTGCCAGCAGCCCGGACAGCTACTATGGCTACACCTTC. Its translation: CASSPDSYYGYTF. The V call is TRBV5-4, the J call TRBJ1-2, with D possibly being TRBD1 (6 bases). Trimming removed 4 bases at V and 3 bases at J, with 10 bases between. Germline CDR1 and CDR2: SGHNT and YYREEE (reference sequence). This CDR3 spans 13 amino acids.

This clone occurred a few times. The chain recombines TRBV7-9 with TRBJ2-5, with 9 bases aligning to TRBD1. After removal of 4 bases from V and 5 bases from J, the junction contained 11 bases not matched to a gene. This CDR3 is 16 amino acids long. Germline V gene lookup returns CDR1 SEHNR and CDR2 FQNEAQ (reference sequence). The CDR3 loop is CASSSPGQGPGETQYF. The CDR3 DNA reads TGTGCCAGCAGCTCTCCTGGACAGGGGCCAGGGGAGACCCAGTACTTC.

V and J are TRBV10-2 and TRBJ1-1; no firm D call. CDR3 size: 14 residues. Trimming took off 4 bases at V and 0 bases at J, with 9 bases between the two ends. Germline assignment: CDR1 WSHSY and CDR2 SAAADI. CDR3 nucleotides: TGCGCCAGCAGTGGTATACAGTTGAACACTGAAGCTTTCTTT. It yields the protein CASSGIQLNTEAFF.

The rearrangement joins TRBV6-6 to TRBJ2-1; 8 bases match TRBD1. From germline, CDR1 is MNHNY and CDR2 SVGAGI (reference sequence). The CDR3 loop spans 13 amino acids. Trimming removed 8 bases from V and 8 bases from J; junction bases left unmatched: 8. The CDR3 spells CASDGTGHDEQFF. The CDR3 region has the DNA TGTGCCAGCGATGGGACAGGCCACGATGAGCAGTTCTTC.